Following are 5 T cell receptor beta chains from one sample sequenced in a study of CD8+CD57+ T cells in acquired aplastic anemia. Profiling that covered TCR beta VDJ and CDR3 relied on genomic DNA as its template. TCRdb itself ran the reads through MiXCR, one entry per CDR3 protein. The sample includes 180,000 or so distinct CDR3 sequences, 35% to 50% of them seen just once. Sequenced sample: sorted CD4+, CD8+, or CD8+CD57+ T cells (not recorded which) from PBMCs. These receptors were collected from a human donor in good health.

The gene calls are TRBV20-1 and TRBJ2-5; the D gene is possibly TRBD1 (6 bases). V shed 5 bases and J shed 5 bases, with 12 bases lying between them. The CDR3 spans 12 residues. Germline V gene sequence: CDR1 DFQATT, CDR2 SNEGSKA (reference sequence). The CDR3 DNA reads as TGCAGTGCTGAACAGGGCTACGAGACCCAGTACTTC. Translating it yields CSAEQGYETQYF.

The chain recombines TRBV20-1 with TRBJ2-5; 7 nucleotides match TRBD1. The length of the CDR3 is 14 residues. The trim removed 6 bases at V and 7 bases at J, leaving 14 bases unmatched. Germline CDR1 DFQATT, CDR2 SNEGSKA (reference sequence). CDR3 bases: TGCAGTGCCAGCAGCCTTAGACAGGGCGTGACCCAGTACTTC. Translating gives CSASSLRQGVTQYF.

This rearrangement joins TRBV3-1 to TRBJ1-2; D may be TRBD1 (5 bases). Trimming cost V 5 bases and J 6 bases, with 19 bases left between them. Per the germline V gene, CDR1 is LGHDT and CDR2 is YNNKEL (reference sequence). The CDR3 length is 15 residues. The CDR3 nucleotides are TGTGCCAGCAGCGTAGGGCAGCAGGGTGGCCATGGCTACACCTTC. It encodes CASSVGQQGGHGYTF.

The chain combines TRBV9 with TRBJ2-3; the D gene is possibly TRBD2 (6 bases). Germline loops: CDR1 SGDLS, CDR2 YYNGEE. The CDR3 runs 13 residues. V shed 4 bases and J shed 6 bases, with 12 bases lying between them. This CDR3 reads CASSPRSGDTQYF. As DNA, the CDR3 is TGTGCCAGCAGCCCCCGGAGCGGGGATACGCAGTATTTT.

This clonotype has at least ten counts. The chain joins TRBV6-5 to TRBJ2-2; 7 bases map to TRBD1. The V gene's germline CDR1 is MNHEY and CDR2 SVGAGI. After removal of 4 bases from V and 9 bases from J, the junction contained 8 bases not matched to a gene. The CDR3 spans 14 residues. This CDR3 is CASSSGRQGRELFF. CDR3 nucleotides: TGTGCCAGCAGTTCCGGCCGACAGGGCAGGGAGCTGTTTTTT.